Listed below are T cell receptor beta chains from one sample, sequenced in a study of blood T cells in healthy people across ages. TCRdb reprocessed the 5' RACE reads via MiXCR and lists one record per CDR3 protein. Of hundreds of thousands of distinct CDR3 sequences listed, approximately 51% were seen once; the top ten hold 51%. Sequences were obtained from blood. The source is a man aged 55 to 69 in good health. Each CDR3 is given with its conserved first and last residue. D genes are given only for firm matches. Some rows mark clone size as missing; the rest say once, few, many or name a class of expanded clone.

V gene	J gene	D gene	clone size	CDR3 DNA	CDR3 protein
TRBV29-1	TRBJ2-1	TRBD1	few	TGCAGCGCTCCGGGACAGGGGGCTTTCTACAATGAGCAGTTCTTC	CSAPGQGAFYNEQFF
TRBV30	TRBJ2-7	NA	NA	TGTGCCTGGAGTTCCGCGTGGGGAGAGCAGTACTTC	CAWSSAWGEQYF
TRBV20-1	TRBJ2-1	TRBD2	NA	TGCAGTGCTAGAGAGGGGACTAGCGGTTCCTACAATGAGCAGTTCTTC	CSAREGTSGSYNEQFF
TRBV7-2	TRBJ1-1	NA	NA	TGTGCCAGCAGCCAGCGGGGGAACACTGAAGCTTTCTTT	CASSQRGNTEAFF
TRBV7-2	TRBJ2-7	NA	many	TGTGCCAGCAGCGTAGAGAGAAGCTACGAGCAGTACTTC	CASSVERSYEQYF
TRBV11-2	TRBJ2-2	TRBD1	many	TGTGCCAGCAGAAACCTCGGACAGGTGAACACCGGGGAGCTGTTTTTT	CASRNLGQVNTGELFF
TRBV24-1	TRBJ1-2	TRBD1	NA	TGTGCCACCAGTGCCAAAACAGGGGGCAGGTACACCTTC	CATSAKTGGRYTF
TRBV29-1	TRBJ2-1	NA	NA	TGCAGCGTTGGTAGAATAGGGAATGAGCAGTTCTTC	CSVGRIGNEQFF
TRBV6-6	TRBJ1-6	NA	once	TGTGCCAGCAGTTACGGTCGAGGCAGGCCAGGTTCACCCCTCCACTTT	CASSYGRGRPGSPLHF
TRBV11-2	TRBJ2-1	NA	NA	TGTGCCAGCAGCTTAGATCGCCGAACTAATGAGCAGTTCTTC	CASSLDRRTNEQFF
TRBV5-6	TRBJ1-2	NA	NA	TGTGCCAGCAGCTTGGTAACCGCCTCTAACTATGGCTACACCTTC	CASSLVTASNYGYTF
TRBV5-1	TRBJ2-7	NA	NA	TGCGCCAGCAGCTTGGGAGGGCGAACCAACGAGCAGTACTTC	CASSLGGRTNEQYF
TRBV25-1	TRBJ1-2	NA	NA	TGTGCCAGCAGCTCAAGGGGGTTTGGCTACACCTTC	CASSSRGFGYTF
TRBV14	TRBJ2-1	TRBD2	few	TGTGCCAGCAGCCAAGGTGGTAGCGGGAGCCTCTACAATGAGCAGTTCTTC	CASSQGGSGSLYNEQFF
TRBV12-3/TRBV12-4	TRBJ2-7	TRBD2	NA	TGTGCCAGCAGTCAAGCGGGAGGGACCTACGAGCAGTACTTC	CASSQAGGTYEQYF
TRBV29-1	TRBJ2-7	NA	NA	TGCAGCGTTGAGGGAGTGGAGAGCTCCTACGAGCAGTACTTC	CSVEGVESSYEQYF
TRBV6-5	TRBJ2-7	NA	few	TGTGCCAGCAGTTACTCGATTCCGGGTTCCTACGAGCAGTACTTC	CASSYSIPGSYEQYF
TRBV7-3	TRBJ1-1	NA	NA	TGTGCCAGCAGCTCCCCCAGAGCTGAAGCTTTCTTT	CASSSPRAEAFF
TRBV7-2	TRBJ2-3	TRBD2	few	TGTGCCAGCAGCTTGAATAGCGGGATAGATACGCAGTATTTT	CASSLNSGIDTQYF
TRBV27	TRBJ2-7	NA	few	TGTGCCAGCAGTATCTCCTACGAGCAGTACTTC	CASSISYEQYF
TRBV6-5	TRBJ2-1	TRBD2	NA	TGTGCCGCGGGGGTCTCCTACAATGAGCAGTTCTTC	CAAGVSYNEQFF
TRBV4-2	TRBJ1-5	NA	NA	TGTGCCAGCAGCCAAGGACAGTACACAAATCAGCCCCAGCATTTT	CASSQGQYTNQPQHF
TRBV7-2	TRBJ2-7	NA	many	TGTGCCAGCAGCTTAACAGGCAGCCATACCACCTACGAGCAGTACTTC	CASSLTGSHTTYEQYF